The 13 T cell receptor beta chains below were found in one sample sequenced in a study of cytomegalovirus exposure and HLA in healthy donors. 13 Jbeta primers and 60 Vbeta primers were used for the PCR. Method: immunoSEQ multiplex PCR; TCRdb's copy keeps in-frame clones and lacks some. The table records 70,000 to 95,000 clones, about four fifths of them present only once. The sequencing sample was made of PBMCs. These receptors all come from a man in his forties in good health and CMV-seronegative.

The chain links TRBV7-2 to TRBJ2-2, with 7 nucleotides matching TRBD2. The CDR3 contains 15 residues. Germline V gene sequence: CDR1 SGHTA, CDR2 FQGNSA. J lost 6 bases, V lost 3 bases, and 7 bases had no gene match. The CDR3 sequence: CASSFARGGSGELFF. DNA for the CDR3: TGTGCCAGCAGCTTTGCGCGCGGGGGATCCGGGGAGCTGTTTTTT.

The V and J genes are TRBV9 and TRBJ2-7; weak D call: TRBD2 (6 bases). Germline values: CDR1 SGDLS, CDR2 YYNGEE. The CDR3 loop spans 13 amino acids. The germline V and J ends were trimmed by 3 bases and 3 bases, with 10 bases remaining between them. CDR3 protein: CASSAGAGYEQYF. The DNA for the CDR3 is TGTGCCAGCAGCGCTGGAGCGGGCTACGAGCAGTACTTC.

This chain joins TRBV5-1 and TRBJ1-5; 7 positions match TRBD1. Germline CDR1 is SGHRS and CDR2 is YFSETQ. The CDR3 sequence is 15 residues long. Trimming at V came to 0 bases and at J to 0 bases, leaving 0 bases not matched to a gene. The CDR3 region is CASSLGQGSNQPQHF. The CDR3 DNA reads as TGCGCCAGCAGCTTGGGACAGGGTAGCAATCAGCCCCAGCATTTT.

Only a few counts were recorded for this clone. This sequence joins TRBV19 and TRBJ2-1; 13 bases fit TRBD2. Germline CDR1 is LNHDA and CDR2 is SQIVND (reference sequence). The CDR3 loop spans 16 amino acids. The V gene end was trimmed by 5 bases and the J gene end by 5 bases; junction bases not matched to a gene: 6. In DNA form, the CDR3 reads TGTGCCAGTAGTTCCAGGACTAGCGGGGGACACAATGAGCAGTTCTTC. This translates into CASSSRTSGGHNEQFF.

This clone was recorded a few times. The chain combines TRBV19 with TRBJ1-5; D is ambiguous. This CDR3 has 13 residues. Deletions cut 9 bases from V and 6 bases from J, with 15 bases between. In germline, CDR1 is LNHDA, CDR2 SQIVND (reference sequence). The CDR3 protein is CASRQAQVQPQHF. The CDR3, as DNA: TGTGCCAGCCGCCAAGCGCAAGTTCAGCCCCAGCATTTT.

Concerning this clone itself: This sample also contains other DNA sequences that code for the same CDR3. V usage is TRBV28 and J usage is TRBJ1-5; no reliable D call. Germline V lookup: CDR1 MDHEN, CDR2 SYDVKM. The ends were cut back, 2 bases at V and 4 bases at J, with 9 bases in the middle. This CDR3 has 14 residues. CDR3 loop: CASSLGGTNQPQHF. CDR3 in DNA: TGTGCCAGCAGTTTAGGCGGAACGAATCAGCCCCAGCATTTT.

CDR3 DNA: TGTGCCAGCAGGGGACTAGCGGGAGATGAGCAGTTCTTC. It encodes CASRGLAGDEQFF. V and J are TRBV9 and TRBJ2-1; 14 nucleotides match TRBD2. Germline CDR1 reads SGDLS; CDR2 reads YYNGEE. This CDR3 spans 13 amino acids. V shed 5 bases, J shed 8 bases, and the junction held 0 bases outside the gene matches.

As concerns this clone: The sample holds other DNA sequences that translate to the same CDR3. The chain's CDR3 is CASSFQQGSGELFF. CDR3 nucleotides: TGCGCCAGCAGCTTTCAACAGGGGTCCGGGGAGCTGTTTTTT. The chain uses TRBV5-1 and TRBJ2-2; 7 bases agree with TRBD1. CDR1 SGHRS and CDR2 YFSETQ come from the germline V gene. V was pared by 2 bases and J by 6 bases, with 4 bases of the junction left unmatched. This CDR3 region has 14 residues.

The chain recombines TRBV5-4 with TRBJ2-3, with D tentatively TRBD1 (6 bases). This CDR3 is 14 amino acids long. The V end was cut by 5 bases, the J end by 0 bases, with 10 bases between. Per germline, CDR1 SGHNT and CDR2 YYREEE (reference sequence). CDR3 sequence (DNA): TGTGCCAGCAGGAAACAGGGAAGCACAGATACGCAGTATTTT. As protein: CASRKQGSTDTQYF.

The chain is built from TRBV2 and TRBJ2-7, with TRBD1 matching over 7 bases. V gave up 4 bases and J gave up 5 bases; unmatched junction bases: 5. Per the germline V gene, CDR1 is SNHLY and CDR2 is FYNNEI. This CDR3 has 13 amino acids. The CDR3 sequence: CASSVYRGNEQYF. The CDR3 region has the DNA TGTGCCAGCAGTGTATACAGGGGAAACGAGCAGTACTTC.

Concerning this clone: This specimen includes other DNA sequences encoding the same CDR3. The chain combines TRBV5-1 with TRBJ2-5; D is possibly TRBD1 (6 bases). The ends were cut back, 0 bases at V and 2 bases at J, with 11 bases in the middle. Germline lookup yields CDR1 SGHRS and CDR2 YFSETQ. CDR3 length: 15 amino acids. This CDR3 reads CASSLGGQGQETQYF. The CDR3 coding sequence is TGCGCCAGCAGCTTGGGGGGGCAGGGACAAGAGACCCAGTACTTC.

This sequence joins TRBV5-1 and TRBJ2-5; 9 bases line up with TRBD2. This CDR3 is 15 amino acids long. Germline V CDR1 and CDR2: SGHRS, YFSETQ. With 7 bases clipped from V and 3 bases from J, the junction kept 10 bases outside the gene matches. CDR3 coding DNA: TGCGCCAGCCTCACCGGGACTAGCCAAAAAGAGACCCAGTACTTC. This codes for CASLTGTSQKETQYF.

This chain connects TRBV7-9 to TRBJ2-7, with D unclear. CDR1 is SEHNR and CDR2 is FQNEAQ in the germline V gene (reference sequence). The germline V and J ends were trimmed by 5 bases and 2 bases, with 7 bases remaining between them. The CDR3 runs 12 residues. The CDR3 DNA sequence: TGTGCCAGCAGCCACGAGACCTACGAGCAGTACTTC. This translates into CASSHETYEQYF.